The 15 T cell receptor beta chains below all came from one sample that was sequenced in a study of shared clonotypes between healthy human individuals. Assay: immunoSEQ multiplex PCR; the TCRdb copy retains only in-frame clones and omits some. The sample consists of approximately 120,000 clones, roughly 70% of them appearing once. What was sequenced was memory CD8+ T cells sorted from blood. Sample subset: CD45RO+ cells pooled with CCR7-negative TemRA cells. These receptors were obtained from a woman younger than 45 in good health.

The chain links TRBV10-3 to TRBJ2-3; 12 bases are shared with TRBD2. This CDR3 is 15 amino acids long. The V gene's germline CDR1 is ENHRY and CDR2 SYGVKD. The junction had 5 bases not matched to a gene; V was cut back by 4 bases and J by 6 bases. CDR3 in amino acids: CAISGGLAGPDTQYF. CDR3 DNA: TGTGCCATCAGTGGCGGACTAGCGGGACCCGATACGCAGTATTTT.

This rearrangement joins TRBV7-9 to TRBJ2-3, with D possibly being TRBD2 (5 bases). The ends were cut back, 5 bases at V and 2 bases at J, with 11 bases in the middle. The CDR3 extends over 14 amino acids. CDR1 is SEHNR, CDR2 FQNEAQ, per germline (reference sequence). CDR3 DNA sequence: TGTGCCAGCAGCGTAAGCGGAAACACAGATACGCAGTATTTT. It translates to CASSVSGNTDTQYF.

The rearrangement links TRBV13 to TRBJ1-1, with D perhaps matching TRBD1 (5 bases). Per the germline V gene, CDR1 is PRHDT and CDR2 is FYEKMQ (reference sequence). Trimming stripped 0 bases from V and 5 bases from J, with 13 bases between. The CDR3 extends over 15 amino acids. CDR3 nucleotides: TGTGCCAGCAGCTTAGGGGGGGACGCCGGGACTGAAGCTTTCTTT. It is translated as CASSLGGDAGTEAFF.

The chain recombines TRBV10-2 with TRBJ1-5; no firm D call. Per germline, CDR1 WSHSY and CDR2 SAAADI. Trimming pared 8 bases from V and 5 bases from J, leaving 10 bases between. The CDR3 runs 12 residues. CDR3 protein: CASGNGDQPQHF. The CDR3 bases are TGCGCCAGCGGAAATGGAGATCAGCCCCAGCATTTT.

With regard to this clone: One junction end does not reproduce the germline sequence, and a read error may be involved. This chain links TRBV2 with TRBJ1-2; no clear D gene. CDR1 is SNHLY and CDR2 is FYNNEI in the germline V gene. The CDR3 sequence is 11 residues long. DNA for the CDR3: TGTGCCAGCAGTGAAACGGCAGAGAAAGCCTTC. As protein: CASSETAEKAF.

This chain joins TRBV29-1 and TRBJ2-7; D is possibly TRBD2 (5 bases). The V gene lost 5 bases and the J gene lost 5 bases, with 16 bases spanning the gap. Germline values: CDR1 SQVTM, CDR2 ANQGSEA. The length of the CDR3 is 13 residues. CDR3 residues: CSVTTRTTHEQYF. The CDR3 bases are TGCAGCGTTACAACTAGAACGACCCACGAGCAGTACTTC.

This clone came up once. The chain links TRBV28 to TRBJ2-2; TRBD2 agrees at 7 bases. The V gene end was trimmed by 5 bases and the J gene end by 3 bases; junction bases not matched to a gene: 9. Per the germline V gene, CDR1 is MDHEN and CDR2 is SYDVKM. This CDR3 is built from 16 residues. The CDR3 protein is CASSVQEGGHTGELFF. The CDR3 nucleotides are TGTGCCAGCAGTGTGCAGGAGGGAGGGCACACCGGGGAGCTGTTTTTT.

V usage is TRBV7-9 and J usage is TRBJ2-3; 8 positions agree with TRBD2. This CDR3 has 16 residues. V dropped 1 base and J dropped 2; count of bases not matched to a gene: 5. CDR1 SEHNR and CDR2 FQNEAQ come from the germline V gene (reference sequence). The CDR3 reads CASSLGSGGDTDTQYF. The DNA of the CDR3 is TGTGCCAGCAGCTTAGGCTCGGGAGGGGACACAGATACGCAGTATTTT.

This chain uses TRBV4-2 with TRBJ1-4; a weak D match, TRBD1 (5 bases). Germline values: CDR1 LGHNA, CDR2 YNFKEQ. V was trimmed by 1 base and J by 8 bases, leaving 17 bases between them. The CDR3 consists of 16 residues. CDR3 amino acids: CASSQVEGSEGEKLFF. The CDR3 DNA reads as TGTGCCAGCAGCCAAGTCGAGGGATCCGAGGGGGAAAAACTGTTTTTT.

V is TRBV5-5 and J is TRBJ2-1, with a tentative D call TRBD1 (6 bases). The germline CDR1 and CDR2 sequences are SGHKS and YYEKEE (reference sequence). V lost 3 bases and J 0 bases, leaving 13 bases between the germline ends. This CDR3 is built from 16 residues. This chain's CDR3 is CASSWGLDTSYNEQFF. The CDR3 nucleotides are TGTGCCAGCAGCTGGGGGCTGGACACCTCCTACAATGAGCAGTTCTTC.

This clone turned up a few times. The CDR3 DNA sequence: TGTGCCAGCAGCGGGGGTGTCAGTTCCACGGGTACGCAGTATTTT. Amino acid sequence: CASSGGVSSTGTQYF. The chain combines TRBV11-2 with TRBJ2-3; D may match TRBD1 or TRBD2 (5 bases each). The CDR3 extends over 15 amino acids. V was cut by 5 bases and J by 8 bases, with 20 bases left in between. Germline CDR1 and CDR2: SGHAT and FQNNGV.

The V gene is TRBV11-2, the J gene TRBJ1-4; 7 bases fit TRBD1. The length of the CDR3 is 14 residues. In germline, CDR1 is SGHAT, CDR2 FQNNGV. V shed 2 bases and J 5 bases; nucleotides not matched to a gene: 2. This chain's CDR3 is CASSLHRGNEKLFF. The CDR3, as DNA: TGTGCCAGCAGCTTACACAGGGGAAATGAAAAACTGTTTTTT.

V and J are TRBV29-1 and TRBJ2-1, with D possibly matching TRBD2 (6 bases). This CDR3 contains 13 residues. The germline V gene encodes CDR1 SQVTM and CDR2 ANQGSEA. Trimming stripped 0 bases from V and 4 bases from J, with 7 bases between. The CDR3: CSVEDRGYNEQFF. The CDR3 DNA follows: TGCAGCGTTGAAGATCGGGGGTACAATGAGCAGTTCTTC.

The rearrangement links TRBV7-9 to TRBJ1-2; D ambiguous. The germline V gene encodes CDR1 SEHNR and CDR2 FQNEAQ (reference sequence). The CDR3 covers 14 residues. Deletions cut 5 bases from V and 8 bases from J, with 18 bases between. The CDR3 protein is CASSEILRPLGYTF. The DNA of the CDR3 is TGTGCCAGCAGCGAAATCCTCCGACCGCTCGGCTACACCTTC.

The chain joins TRBV7-9 to TRBJ2-2, with TRBD1 matching over 7 bases. The CDR3 runs to 17 residues. Germline V gene data show CDR1 as SEHNR and CDR2 as FQNEAQ (reference sequence). V trimming: 7 bases; J trimming: 1 base; junction bases outside the gene matches: 12. The CDR3 loop reads CASTHLDRVRNTGELFF. CDR3 coding DNA: TGTGCCAGCACCCACCTCGACAGGGTCAGGAACACCGGGGAGCTGTTTTTT.